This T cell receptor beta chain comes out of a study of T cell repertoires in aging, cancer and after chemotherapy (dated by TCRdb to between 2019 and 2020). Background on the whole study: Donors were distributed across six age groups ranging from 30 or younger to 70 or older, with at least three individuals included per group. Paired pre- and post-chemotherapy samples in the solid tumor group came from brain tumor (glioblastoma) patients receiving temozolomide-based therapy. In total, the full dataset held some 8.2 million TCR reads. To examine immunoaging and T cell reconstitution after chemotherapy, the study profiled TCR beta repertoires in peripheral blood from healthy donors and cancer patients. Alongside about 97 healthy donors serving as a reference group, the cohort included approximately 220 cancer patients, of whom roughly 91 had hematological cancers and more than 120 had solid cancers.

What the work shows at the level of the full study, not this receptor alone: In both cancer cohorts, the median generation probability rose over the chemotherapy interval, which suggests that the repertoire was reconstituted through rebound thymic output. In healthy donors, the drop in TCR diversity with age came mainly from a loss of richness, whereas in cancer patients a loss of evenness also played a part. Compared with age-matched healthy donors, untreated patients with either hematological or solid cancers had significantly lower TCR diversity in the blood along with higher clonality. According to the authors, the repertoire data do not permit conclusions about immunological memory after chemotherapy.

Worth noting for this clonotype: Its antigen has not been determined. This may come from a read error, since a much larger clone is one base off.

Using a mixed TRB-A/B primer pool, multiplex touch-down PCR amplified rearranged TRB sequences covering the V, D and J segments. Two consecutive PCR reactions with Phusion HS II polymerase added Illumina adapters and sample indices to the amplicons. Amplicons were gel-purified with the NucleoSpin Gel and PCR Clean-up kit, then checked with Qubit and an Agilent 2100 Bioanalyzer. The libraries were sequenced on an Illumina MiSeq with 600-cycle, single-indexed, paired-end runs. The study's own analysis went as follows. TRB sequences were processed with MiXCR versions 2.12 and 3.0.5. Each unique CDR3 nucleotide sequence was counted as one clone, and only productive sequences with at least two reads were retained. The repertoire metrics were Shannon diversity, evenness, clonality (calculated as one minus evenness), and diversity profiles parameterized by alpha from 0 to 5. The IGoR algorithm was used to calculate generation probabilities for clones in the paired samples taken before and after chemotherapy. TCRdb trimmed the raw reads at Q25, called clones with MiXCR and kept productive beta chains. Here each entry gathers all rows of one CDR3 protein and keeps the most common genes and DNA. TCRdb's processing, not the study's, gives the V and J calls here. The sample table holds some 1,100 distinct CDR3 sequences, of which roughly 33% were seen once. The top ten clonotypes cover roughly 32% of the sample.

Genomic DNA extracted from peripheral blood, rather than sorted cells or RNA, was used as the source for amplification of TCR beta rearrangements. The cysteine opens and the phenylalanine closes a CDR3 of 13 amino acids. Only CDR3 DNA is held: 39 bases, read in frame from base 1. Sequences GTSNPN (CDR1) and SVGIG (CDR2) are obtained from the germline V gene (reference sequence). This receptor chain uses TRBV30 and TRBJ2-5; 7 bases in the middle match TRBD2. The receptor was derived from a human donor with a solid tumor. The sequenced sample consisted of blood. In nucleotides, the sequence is TGTGCCTGGACCGCAGGGTTGCGGGAGACCAAGTACTTC. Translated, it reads CAWTAGLRETKYF.